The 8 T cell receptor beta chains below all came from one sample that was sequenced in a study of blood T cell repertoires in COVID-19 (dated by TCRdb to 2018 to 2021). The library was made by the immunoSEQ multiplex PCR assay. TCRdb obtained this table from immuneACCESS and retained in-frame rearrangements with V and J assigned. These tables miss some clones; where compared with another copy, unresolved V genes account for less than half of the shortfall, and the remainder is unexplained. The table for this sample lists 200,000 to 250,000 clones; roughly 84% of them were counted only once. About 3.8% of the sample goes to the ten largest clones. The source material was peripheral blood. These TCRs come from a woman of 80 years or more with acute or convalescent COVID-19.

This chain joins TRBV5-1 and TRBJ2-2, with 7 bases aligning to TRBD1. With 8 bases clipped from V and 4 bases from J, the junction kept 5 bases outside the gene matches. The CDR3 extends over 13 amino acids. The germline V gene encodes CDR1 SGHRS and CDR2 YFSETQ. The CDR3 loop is CASTRDSTGELFF. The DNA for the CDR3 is TGCGCCAGTACCCGGGACAGCACCGGGGAGCTGTTTTTT.

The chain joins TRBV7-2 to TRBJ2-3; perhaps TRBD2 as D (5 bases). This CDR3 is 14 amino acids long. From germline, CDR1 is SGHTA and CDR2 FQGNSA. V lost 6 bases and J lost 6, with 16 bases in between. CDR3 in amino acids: CASRRAALSDTQYF. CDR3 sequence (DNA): TGTGCCAGCAGGCGGGCTGCCCTGAGCGATACGCAGTATTTT.

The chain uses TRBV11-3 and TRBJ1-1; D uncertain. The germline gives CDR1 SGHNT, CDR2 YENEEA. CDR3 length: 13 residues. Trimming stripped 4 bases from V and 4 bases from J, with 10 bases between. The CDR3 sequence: CASSSWSGTEAFF. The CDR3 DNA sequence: TGTGCCAGCAGCTCCTGGAGCGGCACTGAAGCTTTCTTT.

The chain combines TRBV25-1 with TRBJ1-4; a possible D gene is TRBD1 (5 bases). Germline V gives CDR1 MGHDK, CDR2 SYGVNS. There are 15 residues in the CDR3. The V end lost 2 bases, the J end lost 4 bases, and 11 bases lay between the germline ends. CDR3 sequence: CASSELDSLNEKLFF. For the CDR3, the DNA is TGTGCCAGCAGTGAACTCGACAGTCTTAATGAAAAACTGTTTTTT.

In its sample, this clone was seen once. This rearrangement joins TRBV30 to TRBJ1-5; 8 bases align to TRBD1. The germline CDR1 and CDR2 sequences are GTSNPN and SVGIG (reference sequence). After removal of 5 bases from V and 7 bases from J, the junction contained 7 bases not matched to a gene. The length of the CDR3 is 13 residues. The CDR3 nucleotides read TGTGCCTGGGCAAAGGACAGGGAACAGCCCCAGCATTTT. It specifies CAWAKDREQPQHF.

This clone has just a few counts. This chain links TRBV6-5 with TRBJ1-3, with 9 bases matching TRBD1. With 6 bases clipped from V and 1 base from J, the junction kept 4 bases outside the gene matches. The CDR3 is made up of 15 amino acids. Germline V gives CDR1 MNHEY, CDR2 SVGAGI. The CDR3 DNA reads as TGTGCCAGCAGGCGGACAGGGGATTCTGGAAACACCATATATTTT. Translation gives CASRRTGDSGNTIYF.

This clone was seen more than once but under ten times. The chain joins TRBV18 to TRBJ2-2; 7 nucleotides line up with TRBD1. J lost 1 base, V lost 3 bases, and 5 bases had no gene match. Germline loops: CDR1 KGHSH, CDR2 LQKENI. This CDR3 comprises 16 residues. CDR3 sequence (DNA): TGTGCCAGCTCACCCCGACAGGGTCTGAACACCGGGGAGCTGTTTTTT. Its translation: CASSPRQGLNTGELFF.

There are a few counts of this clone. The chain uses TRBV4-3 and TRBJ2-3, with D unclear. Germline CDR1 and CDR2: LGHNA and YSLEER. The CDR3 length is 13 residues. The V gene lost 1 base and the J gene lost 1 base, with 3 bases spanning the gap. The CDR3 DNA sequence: TGCGCCAGCAGCCAAGCTGGCACAGATACGCAGTATTTT. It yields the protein CASSQAGTDTQYF.